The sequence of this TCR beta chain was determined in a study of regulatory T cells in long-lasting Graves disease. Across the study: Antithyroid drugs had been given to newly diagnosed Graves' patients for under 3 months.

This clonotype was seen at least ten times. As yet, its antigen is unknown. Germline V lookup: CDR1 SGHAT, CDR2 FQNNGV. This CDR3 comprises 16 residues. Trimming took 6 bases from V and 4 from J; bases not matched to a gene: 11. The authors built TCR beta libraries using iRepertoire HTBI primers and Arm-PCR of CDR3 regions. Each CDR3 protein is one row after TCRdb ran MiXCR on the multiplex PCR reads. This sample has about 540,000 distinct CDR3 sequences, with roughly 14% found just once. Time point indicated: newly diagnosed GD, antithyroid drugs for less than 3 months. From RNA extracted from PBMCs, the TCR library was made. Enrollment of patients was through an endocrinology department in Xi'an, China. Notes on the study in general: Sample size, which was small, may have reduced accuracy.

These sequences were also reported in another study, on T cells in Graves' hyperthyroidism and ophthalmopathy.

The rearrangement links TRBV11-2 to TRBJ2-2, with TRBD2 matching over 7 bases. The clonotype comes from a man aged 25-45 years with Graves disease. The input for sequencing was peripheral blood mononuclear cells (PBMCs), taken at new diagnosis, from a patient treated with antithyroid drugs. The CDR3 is CASSQGGGWGTGELFF. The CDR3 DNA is TGTGCCAGCAGTCAAGGCGGGGGTTGGGGCACCGGGGAGCTGTTTTTT.